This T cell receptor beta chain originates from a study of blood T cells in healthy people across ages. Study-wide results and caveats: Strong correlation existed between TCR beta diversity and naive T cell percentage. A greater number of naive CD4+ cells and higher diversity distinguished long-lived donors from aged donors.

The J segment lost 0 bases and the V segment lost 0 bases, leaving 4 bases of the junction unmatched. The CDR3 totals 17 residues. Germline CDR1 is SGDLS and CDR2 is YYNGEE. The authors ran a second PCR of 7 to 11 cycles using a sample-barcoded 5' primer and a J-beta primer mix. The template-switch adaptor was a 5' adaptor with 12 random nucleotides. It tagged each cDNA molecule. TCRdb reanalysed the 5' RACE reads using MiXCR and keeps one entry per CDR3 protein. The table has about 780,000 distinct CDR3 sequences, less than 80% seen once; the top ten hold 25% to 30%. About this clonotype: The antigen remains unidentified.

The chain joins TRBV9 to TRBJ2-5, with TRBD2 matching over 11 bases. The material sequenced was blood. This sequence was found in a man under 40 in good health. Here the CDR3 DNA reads TGTGCCAGCAGCGTAGGACTAGCGGGAATGTACCAAGAGACCCAGTACTTC. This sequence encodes CASSVGLAGMYQETQYF.